One and the same sample provided the 17 T cell receptor beta chains below, sequenced in a study of T cell repertoires in cytomegalovirus infection. TCRdb used MiXCR to reprocess the reads, holding one entry per CDR3 protein. The sample carries around 180,000 distinct CDR3 sequences, roughly 19% recorded once. The material sequenced was PBMCs. These receptors all stem from a human donor in good health (CMV status not recorded). Some clones in this sample may be carry-over from other donors' samples.

This clonotype has just a few counts. The rearrangement links TRBV18 to TRBJ1-6; D perhaps matches TRBD1 (6 bases). The CDR3 contains 14 residues. V was shortened by 3 bases and J by 9 bases, with 12 bases between the two germline ends. Germline CDR1 KGHSH, CDR2 LQKENI. The CDR3 is CASSPQGSGSPLHF. DNA for the CDR3: TGTGCCAGCTCACCCCAGGGGTCGGGTTCACCCCTCCACTTT.

This clonotype was recorded a few times. V and J are TRBV19 and TRBJ2-2, with D uncertain. Germline CDR1 reads LNHDA; CDR2 reads SQIVND (reference sequence). The V gene lost 0 bases and the J gene lost 4 bases, with 6 bases spanning the gap. The CDR3 spans 14 residues. The CDR3 region has the DNA TGTGCCAGTAGTATAGATGTTTTCACCGGGGAGCTGTTTTTT. Amino acids: CASSIDVFTGELFF.

There are many counts of this clonotype. The J gene is TRBJ1-2, the V gene TRBV7-9; D not certain. CDR1 and CDR2 from the germline V gene are SEHNR and FQNEAQ (reference sequence). This CDR3 has 14 residues. V dropped 5 bases and J dropped 0 bases, with 10 bases sitting between them. The CDR3, as DNA: TGTGCCAGCAGCCCGCAAGGCCCTAACTATGGCTACACCTTC. This codes for CASSPQGPNYGYTF.

The chain is built from TRBV20-1 and TRBJ1-2, with D possibly being TRBD1 (5 bases). CDR1 is DFQATT and CDR2 is SNEGSKA in the germline V gene (reference sequence). CDR3 length equals 13 residues. The V end lost 6 bases, the J end lost 9 bases, and 20 bases lay between the germline ends. CDR3 region: CSATGDVEYSYTF. CDR3 bases: TGCAGTGCGACGGGGGACGTCGAGTATAGCTACACCTTC.

This chain connects TRBV10-3 to TRBJ1-1, with a weak D call TRBD1 (5 bases). CDR3 size: 15 residues. Germline lookup yields CDR1 ENHRY and CDR2 SYGVKD. V was trimmed by 3 bases and J by 1 base, leaving 12 bases between them. The CDR3 DNA follows: TGTGCCATCAGTGAAGAAGGGACCGCGAACACTGAAGCTTTCTTT. This sequence encodes CAISEEGTANTEAFF.

There are many counts of this clonotype. The V gene is TRBV7-2, the J gene TRBJ2-2, with 9 positions matching TRBD1. V lost 5 bases, J lost 6 bases, and 4 bases stayed unmatched. Germline-derived CDR1 and CDR2 are SGHTA and FQGNSA. The CDR3 length is 14 residues. DNA for the CDR3: TGTGCCAGCAGCCGGGACAGGGTCCCCGGGGAGCTGTTTTTT. This translates into CASSRDRVPGELFF.

This clonotype was seen ten or more times. This chain uses TRBV7-2 with TRBJ2-1; no clear D. Germline CDR1 is SGHTA and CDR2 is FQGNSA. This CDR3 contains 17 residues. Trimming removed 2 bases at V and 5 bases at J, with 19 bases between. The CDR3 loop is CASSLSVLALHNNEQFF. The CDR3 DNA reads as TGTGCCAGCAGCTTAAGTGTCTTAGCCCTGCATAACAATGAGCAGTTCTTC.

This clonotype was picked up many times. The chain uses TRBV7-6 and TRBJ2-1, with 9 bases identical to TRBD2. Trimming took 0 bases from V and 8 from J; bases not matched to a gene: 11. Per the germline V gene, CDR1 is SGHVS and CDR2 is FNYEAQ. The CDR3 totals 17 residues. The CDR3 nucleotides are TGTGCCAGCAGCTTAGCTTTGGCGGGGGGGTATAGGGATGAGCAGTTCTTC. Translated: CASSLALAGGYRDEQFF. The whole variable domain, remainder taken from reference TRBV7-6 and TRBJ2-1, is GAGVSQSPRYKVTKRGQDVALRCDPISGHVSLYWYRQALGQGPEFLTYFNYEAQQDKSGLPNDRFSAERPEGSISTLTIQRTEQRDSAMYRCASSLALAGGYRDEQFFGPGTRLTVL.

Many counts were recorded for this clonotype. The chain couples TRBV7-2 to TRBJ1-5; the D gene is possibly TRBD1 (6 bases). Germline assignment: CDR1 SGHTA and CDR2 FQGNSA. CDR3 size: 16 residues. V shed 2 bases and J shed 6 bases, with 17 bases lying between them. The CDR3 DNA is TGTGCCAGCAGCTTAACGGGCAACAGGGCGGGTCAGCCCCAGCATTTT. It specifies CASSLTGNRAGQPQHF.

This clonotype was counted ten times or more. The J gene is TRBJ1-1, the V gene TRBV6-6, with 8 bases aligning to TRBD1. With V trimmed by 2 bases and J by 1 base, 6 bases remained unmatched. CDR3 length: 16 residues. Germline values: CDR1 MNHNY, CDR2 SVGAGI (reference sequence). CDR3 loop: CASSYPSGQGNTEAFF. As DNA, the CDR3 is TGTGCCAGCAGTTACCCCTCCGGACAGGGGAACACTGAAGCTTTCTTT.

This clonotype has at least ten counts. A junction boundary mismatches the germline segment, possibly from a read error. The chain couples TRBV5-6 to TRBJ2-1, with 7 bases identical to TRBD2. Looked up from germline, CDR1 is SGHDT and CDR2 is YYEEEE. CDR3 size: 14 residues. The chain's CDR3 is CASSGDFGAEGGIF. CDR3 coding DNA: TGTGCCAGCAGCGGGGACTTCGGGGCAGAGGGAGGGATCTTC. The entire variable domain, with the rest obtained from reference TRBV5-6 and TRBJ2-1, is as follows: DAGVTQSPTHLIKTRGQQVTLRCSPKSGHDTVSWYQQALGQGPQFIFQYYEEEERQRGNFPDRFSGHQFPNYSSELNVNALLLGDSALYLCASSGDFGAEGGIFGPGTRLTVL.

J is TRBJ2-2 and V is TRBV12-3 or TRBV12-4; unclear D gene. Deletions cut 7 bases from V and 6 bases from J, with 15 bases between. The CDR3 has 14 residues. The DNA of the CDR3 is TGTGCCAGCATCTGGAGTCAGGTCCCCGGGGAGCTGTTTTTT. Protein: CASIWSQVPGELFF.

This chain links TRBV7-9 with TRBJ1-4, with 7 bases matching TRBD1. Germline-derived CDR1 and CDR2 are SEHNR and FQNEAQ (reference sequence). Trimming at V came to 5 bases and at J to 4 bases, leaving 4 bases not matched to a gene. This CDR3 is built from 14 residues. This CDR3 is CASSPGQINEKLFF. The DNA of the CDR3 is TGTGCCAGCAGCCCGGGACAGATTAATGAAAAACTGTTTTTT.

This clonotype was picked up a small number of times. This rearrangement joins TRBV20-1 to TRBJ2-7; D unclear. Germline values: CDR1 DFQATT, CDR2 SNEGSKA (reference sequence). This CDR3 has 11 amino acids. V was clipped by 1 base and J by 4 bases, with 5 bases between them. The CDR3 loop reads CSARGAYEQYF. In nucleotides, the CDR3 is TGCAGTGCTAGAGGGGCGTACGAGCAGTACTTC.

In its sample, this clonotype was seen a few times. This chain joins TRBV7-2 and TRBJ2-3; 8 bases match TRBD2. The J segment lost 5 bases and the V segment lost 4 bases, leaving 5 bases of the junction unmatched. CDR3 size: 14 residues. Germline assignment: CDR1 SGHTA and CDR2 FQGNSA. CDR3 DNA: TGTGCCAGCAGCTCCGGGGGGGCTGGAGATACGCAGTATTTT. It codes for CASSSGGAGDTQYF.

V and J are TRBV24-1 and TRBJ2-2; no definite D call. Trimming shortened V by 3 bases and J by 0 bases, and 10 bases separated the two germline ends. This CDR3 is 16 amino acids long. The V gene's germline CDR1 is KGHDR and CDR2 SFDVKD. The CDR3 region is CATSDPGRTNTGELFF. The CDR3 DNA reads TGTGCCACCAGTGATCCCGGACGGACGAACACCGGGGAGCTGTTTTTT.

This chain connects TRBV11-2 to TRBJ1-5, with D perhaps matching TRBD1 (6 bases). This CDR3 contains 15 residues. V was cut by 5 bases and J by 5 bases, with 16 bases left in between. The germline V gene has CDR1 SGHAT and CDR2 FQNNGV. The CDR3, as DNA: TGTGCCAGCAGCACCTCCACAGGGTCACATCAGCCCCAGCATTTT. This codes for CASSTSTGSHQPQHF.